The entry that follows covers one T cell receptor (beta chain) sequence. The data belong to a study of blood T cell repertoires in COVID-19. Study in general: The origin of the acute and convalescent COVID-19 samples was the United States, Italy and Spain. PBMCs, B-cell-depleted T cells, or T cells provided the cDNA or gDNA that made up the material.

Authors' processing steps: Estimated nucleated cell counts came from reference gene primer amplification. The assay was immunoSEQ multiplex PCR, and TCRdb's table has in-frame clones only and misses some. From that table come the V and J calls and clone size; the DNA was used to work out D and trimming. The sample holds some 400,000 clones; about four fifths are singletons and the top ten take 0.85% to 1.3%. This CDR3 has 16 residues. V gave up 5 bases and J gave up 0 bases; unmatched junction bases: 10. Germline V gene lookup returns CDR1 SEHNR and CDR2 FQNEAQ (reference sequence). The rearrangement joins TRBV7-9 to TRBJ2-7; 7 bases map to TRBD2. Sequenced material: peripheral blood. The sequence derives from a human donor with acute or convalescent COVID-19. The donor label of this sample is uncertain. In DNA form, the CDR3 reads TGTGCCAGCAGCCTTGTGGGGGGGGTTCCCTCCTACGAGCAGTACTTC. This sequence encodes CASSLVGGVPSYEQYF.